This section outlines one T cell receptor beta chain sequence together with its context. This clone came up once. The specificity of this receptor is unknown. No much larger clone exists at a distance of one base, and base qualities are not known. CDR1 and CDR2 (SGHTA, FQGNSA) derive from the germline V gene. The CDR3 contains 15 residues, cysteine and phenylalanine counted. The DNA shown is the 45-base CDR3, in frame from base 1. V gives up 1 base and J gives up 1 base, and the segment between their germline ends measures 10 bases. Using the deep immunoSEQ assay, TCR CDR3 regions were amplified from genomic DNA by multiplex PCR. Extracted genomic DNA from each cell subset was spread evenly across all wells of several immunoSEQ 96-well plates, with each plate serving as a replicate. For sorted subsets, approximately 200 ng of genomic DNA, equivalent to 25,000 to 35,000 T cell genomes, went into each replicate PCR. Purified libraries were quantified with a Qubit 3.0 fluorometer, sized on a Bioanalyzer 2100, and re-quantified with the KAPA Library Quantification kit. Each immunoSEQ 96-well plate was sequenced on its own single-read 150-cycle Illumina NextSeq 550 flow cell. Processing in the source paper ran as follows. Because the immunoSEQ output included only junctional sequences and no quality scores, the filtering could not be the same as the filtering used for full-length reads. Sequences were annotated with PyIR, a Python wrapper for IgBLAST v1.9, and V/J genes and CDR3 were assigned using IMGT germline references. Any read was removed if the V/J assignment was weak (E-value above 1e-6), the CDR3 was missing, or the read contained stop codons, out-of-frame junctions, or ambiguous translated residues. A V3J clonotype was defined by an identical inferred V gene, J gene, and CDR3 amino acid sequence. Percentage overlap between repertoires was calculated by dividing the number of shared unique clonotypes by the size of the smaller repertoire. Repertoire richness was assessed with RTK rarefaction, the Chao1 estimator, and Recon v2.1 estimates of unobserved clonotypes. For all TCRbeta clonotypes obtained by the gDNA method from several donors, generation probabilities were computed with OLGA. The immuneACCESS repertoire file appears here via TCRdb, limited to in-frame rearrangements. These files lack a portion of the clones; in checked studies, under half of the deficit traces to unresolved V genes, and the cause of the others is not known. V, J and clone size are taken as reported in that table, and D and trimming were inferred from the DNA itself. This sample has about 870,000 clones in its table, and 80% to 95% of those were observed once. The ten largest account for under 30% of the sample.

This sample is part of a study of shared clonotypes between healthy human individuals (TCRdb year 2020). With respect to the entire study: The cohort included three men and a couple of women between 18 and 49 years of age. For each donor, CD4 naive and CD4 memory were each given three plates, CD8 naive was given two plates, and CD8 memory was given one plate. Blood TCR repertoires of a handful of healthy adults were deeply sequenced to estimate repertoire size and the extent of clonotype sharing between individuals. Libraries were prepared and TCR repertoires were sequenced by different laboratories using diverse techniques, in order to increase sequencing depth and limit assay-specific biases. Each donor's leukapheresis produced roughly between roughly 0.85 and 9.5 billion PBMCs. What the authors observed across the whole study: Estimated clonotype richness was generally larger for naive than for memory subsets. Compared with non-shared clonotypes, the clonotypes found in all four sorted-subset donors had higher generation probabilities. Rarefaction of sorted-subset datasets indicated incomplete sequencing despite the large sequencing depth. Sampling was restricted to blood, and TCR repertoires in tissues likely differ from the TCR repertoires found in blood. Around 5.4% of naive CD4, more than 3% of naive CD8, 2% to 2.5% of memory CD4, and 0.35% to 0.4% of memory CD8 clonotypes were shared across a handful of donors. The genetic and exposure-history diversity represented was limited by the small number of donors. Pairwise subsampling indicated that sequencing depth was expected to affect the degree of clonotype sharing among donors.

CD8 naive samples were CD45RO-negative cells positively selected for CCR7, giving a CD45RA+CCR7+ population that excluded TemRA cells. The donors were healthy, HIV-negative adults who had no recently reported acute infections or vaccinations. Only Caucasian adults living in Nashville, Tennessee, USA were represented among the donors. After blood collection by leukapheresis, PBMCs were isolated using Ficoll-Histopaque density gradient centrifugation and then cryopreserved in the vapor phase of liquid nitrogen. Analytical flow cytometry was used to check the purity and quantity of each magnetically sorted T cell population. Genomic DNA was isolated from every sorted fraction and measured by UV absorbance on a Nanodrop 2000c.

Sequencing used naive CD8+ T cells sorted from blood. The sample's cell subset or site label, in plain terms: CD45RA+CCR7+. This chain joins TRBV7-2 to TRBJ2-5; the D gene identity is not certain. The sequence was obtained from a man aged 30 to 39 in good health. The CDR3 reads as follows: CASSLEVSSQETQYF. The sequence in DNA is TGTGCCAGCAGCTTAGAAGTGTCTAGCCAAGAGACCCAGTACTTC. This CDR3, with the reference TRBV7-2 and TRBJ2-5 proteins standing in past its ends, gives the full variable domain GAGVSQSPSNKVTEKGKDVELRCDPISGHTALYWYRQSLGQGLEFLIYFQGNSAPDKSGLPSDRFSAERTGGSVSTLTIQRTQQEDSAVYLCASSLEVSSQETQYFGPGTRLLVL.